The 19 T cell receptor beta chains below were found in one sample sequenced in a study of T cells after yellow fever vaccination. Via MiXCR, TCRdb re-called the 5' RACE reads, giving one row per CDR3 protein. The table includes 500,000 to 650,000 distinct CDR3 sequences, 17% detected once. The sample here was PBMCs, taken around 5 days after the first yellow fever vaccination. The receptors originated from a man aged 18-30 years who received the YFV17D yellow fever vaccine.

This clonotype was picked up a small number of times. The chain carries TRBV18 and TRBJ1-2; the match to TRBD1 covers 7 bases. The germline CDR1 and CDR2 sequences are KGHSH and LQKENI. The trim removed 8 bases at V and 8 bases at J, leaving 8 bases unmatched. This CDR3 spans 12 amino acids. The CDR3 sequence is CASTTGDGGYTF. The CDR3 DNA reads as TGTGCCAGCACCACAGGGGACGGCGGCTACACCTTC.

V usage is TRBV7-6 and J usage is TRBJ2-7; no reliable D call. This CDR3 region has 15 residues. V lost 3 bases and J lost 3, with 15 bases in between. CDR1 and CDR2 from the germline V gene are SGHVS and FNYEAQ. The DNA of the CDR3 is TGTGCCAGCAGCTTTCACGGTGCCAAGATCTACGAGCAGTACTTC. As protein: CASSFHGAKIYEQYF.

The sample holds a few counts of this clonotype. The chain has TRBV5-1 and TRBJ1-2; D is possibly TRBD1 (6 bases). Germline V gives CDR1 SGHRS, CDR2 YFSETQ. This CDR3 spans 13 amino acids. The V end was cut by 4 bases, the J end by 2 bases, with 9 bases between. CDR3 nucleotide sequence: TGCGCCAGCAGCACCACAGGGAACTATGGCTACACCTTC. Translating gives CASSTTGNYGYTF.

This clonotype was observed at least ten times. This sequence joins TRBV5-1 and TRBJ2-1, with a tentative D call TRBD2 (7 bases). Germline lookup yields CDR1 SGHRS and CDR2 YFSETQ. The CDR3 spans 14 residues. V lost 0 bases to trimming and J lost 8 bases, with 12 bases between them. CDR3 sequence (DNA): TGCGCCAGCAGCTTGGTTGGGGGGGCGGATGAGCAGTTCTTC. Translating it yields CASSLVGGADEQFF.

This clonotype was counted at least ten times. This sequence joins TRBV15 and TRBJ2-5; D is perhaps TRBD1 (7 bases). CDR1 LNHNV and CDR2 YYDKDF come from the germline V gene (reference sequence). The CDR3 runs 15 residues. Trimming took off 5 bases at V and 0 bases at J, with 13 bases between the two ends. CDR3 coding DNA: TGTGCCACCAGCGGAGGGACAGCCCACCAAGAGACCCAGTACTTC. It is translated as CATSGGTAHQETQYF.

This clonotype was counted at least ten times. This chain links TRBV27 with TRBJ1-1; D ambiguous. CDR3 length: 14 residues. Trimming removed 3 bases from V and 1 base from J, with 9 bases in between. Germline V gene lookup returns CDR1 MNHEY and CDR2 SMNVEV (reference sequence). The CDR3 reads CASSLRRENTEAFF. The CDR3 DNA reads TGTGCCAGCAGTTTGCGGCGGGAGAACACTGAAGCTTTCTTT.

This rearrangement joins TRBV6-4 to TRBJ2-2; 7 bases match TRBD2. The CDR3 is 15 amino acids. In germline, CDR1 is MRHNA, CDR2 SNTAGT. The J segment lost 3 bases and the V segment lost 6 bases, leaving 7 bases of the junction unmatched. The CDR3, as DNA: TGTGCCAGCAGCCGACTAGCTAGCGACACCGGGGAGCTGTTTTTT. It yields the protein CASSRLASDTGELFF.

This clonotype was counted a few times. The rearrangement links TRBV4-3 to TRBJ1-1; a possible D gene is TRBD1 (6 bases). CDR1 LGHNA and CDR2 YSLEER come from the germline V gene. This CDR3 spans 14 amino acids. Trimming stripped 1 base from V and 8 bases from J, with 14 bases between. CDR3 sequence: CASSQGWDIAEAFF. CDR3 DNA sequence: TGCGCCAGCAGCCAAGGCTGGGACATCGCAGAAGCTTTCTTT.

This clonotype was seen a few times. This chain connects TRBV3-1 to TRBJ1-2, with 8 bases fitting TRBD1. This CDR3 comprises 13 residues. The germline V gene has CDR1 LGHDT and CDR2 YNNKEL (reference sequence). V lost 5 bases and J lost 8; bases outside the gene matches: 7. The CDR3 reads CASSWGQDSGYTF. CDR3 nucleotides: TGTGCCAGCAGCTGGGGACAGGATAGCGGCTACACCTTC. The full variable domain, completed using reference TRBV3-1 and TRBJ1-2, is DTAVSQTPKYLVTQMGNDKSIKCEQNLGHDTMYWYKQDSKKFLKIMFSYNNKELIINETVPNRFSPKSPDKAHLNLHINSLELGDSAVYFCASSWGQDSGYTFGSGTRLTVV.

The chain recombines TRBV20-1 with TRBJ1-2; D ambiguous. V lost 4 bases and J lost 4, with 19 bases in between. Germline CDR1 and CDR2: DFQATT and SNEGSKA (reference sequence). The CDR3 has 15 amino acids. Here the CDR3 reads CSATRSLLVSYGYTF. CDR3 nucleotide sequence: TGCAGTGCTACCAGGTCCCTCCTAGTTTCCTATGGCTACACCTTC.

This clonotype was detected many times. The CDR3 reads CASSPQGDRGYTF. The CDR3 DNA sequence: TGCGCCAGCAGCCCGCAGGGTGATCGCGGCTACACCTTC. The chain carries TRBV5-1 and TRBJ1-2, with D perhaps matching TRBD1 (5 bases). V was cut by 4 bases and J by 8 bases, with 15 bases left in between. Germline assignment: CDR1 SGHRS and CDR2 YFSETQ. The CDR3 sequence is 13 residues long. Combining the CDR3 with reference TRBV5-1 and TRBJ1-2 gives the whole variable domain KAGVTQTPRYLIKTRGQQVTLSCSPISGHRSVSWYQQTPGQGLQFLFEYFSETQRNKGNFPGRFSGRQFSNSRSEMNVSTLELGDSALYLCASSPQGDRGYTFGSGTRLTVV.

The chain is built from TRBV12-3 or TRBV12-4 and TRBJ2-7, with D perhaps given as TRBD1 or TRBD2 (6 bases each). The CDR3 is 13 residues long. With 5 bases removed from V and 7 bases from J, the gap between germline ends came to 15 bases. The CDR3 region is CASSPTGAGEQYF. CDR3 DNA sequence: TGTGCCAGCAGTCCCACGGGGGCCGGAGAGCAGTACTTC.

V gene TRBV10-2 combines with J gene TRBJ1-5, with no clear D. Trimming stripped 5 bases from V and 4 bases from J, with 9 bases between. The CDR3 totals 13 residues. Germline values: CDR1 WSHSY, CDR2 SAAADI. This CDR3 is CASSNVENQPQHF. The CDR3 DNA follows: TGCGCCAGCAGTAATGTGGAGAATCAGCCCCAGCATTTT.

This clonotype was observed at least ten times. This CDR3 is CSARPGGANTEAFF. CDR3 bases: TGCAGTGCTAGGCCCGGAGGGGCAAACACTGAAGCTTTCTTT. The J gene is TRBJ1-1, the V gene TRBV20-1; TRBD1 is a possible D gene (5 bases). V was shortened by 3 bases and J by 2 bases, with 13 bases between the two germline ends. Per germline, CDR1 DFQATT and CDR2 SNEGSKA (reference sequence). The CDR3 has 14 amino acids.

This clonotype was counted only a few times. The chain combines TRBV6-1 with TRBJ1-1, with TRBD1 identical over 9 bases. V was clipped by 4 bases and J by 6 bases; unmatched bases: 6. Germline CDR1 is MNHNS and CDR2 is SASEGT. The CDR3 totals 14 residues. In DNA form, the CDR3 reads TGTGCCAGCAGTGGGGGACAGGGATTGGCTGAAGCTTTCTTT. This gives the protein CASSGGQGLAEAFF.

V gene TRBV28 combines with J gene TRBJ1-2; the D gene is possibly TRBD1 (5 bases). In germline, CDR1 is MDHEN, CDR2 SYDVKM. Trimming took off 3 bases at V and 4 bases at J, with 12 bases between the two ends. The CDR3 covers 14 residues. The CDR3 reads CASSFDLRGYGYTF. The CDR3 DNA sequence: TGTGCCAGCAGTTTTGACCTAAGGGGCTATGGCTACACCTTC.

This clonotype was seen ten or more times. V is TRBV12-3 or TRBV12-4 and J is TRBJ2-3; possibly TRBD1 for D (5 bases). This CDR3 comprises 14 residues. Trimming stripped 4 bases from V and 2 bases from J, with 10 bases between. The CDR3 here is CASSSDRNTDTQYF. For the CDR3, the DNA is TGTGCCAGCAGTTCTGACAGAAACACAGATACGCAGTATTTT.

This clonotype has more than one count but fewer than ten. V gene TRBV29-1 combines with J gene TRBJ2-1; D assignment may be TRBD1 or TRBD2 (5 bases each). There are 13 residues in the CDR3. Germline lookup yields CDR1 SQVTM and CDR2 ANQGSEA. The germline V and J ends were trimmed by 4 bases and 10 bases, with 17 bases remaining between them. The CDR3 nucleotides are TGCAGCGTTGGTGGGACGGCCCCACCAGAGCAGTTCTTC. Its translation is CSVGGTAPPEQFF.

This clonotype was recorded a few times. The chain is built from TRBV2 and TRBJ2-7; tentatively, D is TRBD2 (6 bases). Germline loops: CDR1 SNHLY, CDR2 FYNNEI. This CDR3 comprises 14 residues. V lost 9 bases, J lost 1 base, and 16 bases lay in between. In DNA, the CDR3 is TGTGCCAGACTCCCGGGACTCCGGTCCTACGAGCAGTACGTC. As protein: CARLPGLRSYEQYV.